This T cell receptor (beta chain) was identified in a study of shared clonotypes between healthy human individuals. Study information: Donor ages ranged 18 to 49 years: a couple of women, a few men.

Genomic DNA belonging to each subset was distributed in equal measure over several immunoSEQ plates. Generated by immunoSEQ multiplex PCR, the TCRdb table keeps only in-frame clones and is missing some. The sample lists nearly 2 million clones, approximately 94% seen once, with 0.9% to 1.5% in the top ten. The CDR3 totals 13 residues. Germline CDR1 reads SGDLS; CDR2 reads YYNGEE. Trimming cost V 3 bases and J 9 bases, with 10 bases left between them. Study-level results: Naive CD4 clonotypes were shared across a few donors at 4% to 5%. Sequencing depth was expected to affect clonotype sharing among donors.

As defined, naive CD8 cells were CD45RO-negative and positively selected for CCR7, with terminally differentiated effector memory CD45RA+ cells excluded. As to this clone: Its antigen is unknown.

This chain connects TRBV9 to TRBJ1-6, with D perhaps matching TRBD1 (6 bases). Source material: naive CD8+ T cells sorted from blood. The sequence came from a man aged 18 to 29 in good health. The CDR3 nucleotides are TGTGCCAGCAGCGAAGAGGGGGGTTCACCCCTCCACTTT. Translated: CASSEEGGSPLHF.